Sequencing of this TCR beta chain was carried out in a study of control samples from healthy donors and cancer patients. The method was immunoSEQ multiplex PCR; TCRdb's version includes in-frame clones alone and lacks a portion of them. The sample has under 130,000 clones, roughly 85% seen once. CDR1 is SGHTA and CDR2 is FQGTGA in the germline V gene. With 0 bases clipped from V and 0 bases from J, the junction kept 1 base outside the gene matches. The CDR3 length is 16 residues. The sequence was obtained from a woman aged 50 to 60 in good health. This chain connects TRBV7-3 to TRBJ2-2; the match to TRBD1 covers 7 bases. Material for sequencing was blood. The CDR3 DNA sequence: TGTGCCAGCAGCTTAACAGGGGGCGCGAACACCGGGGAGCTGTTTTTT. Protein sequence: CASSLTGGANTGELFF.